This TCR beta chain is drawn from a study of cytomegalovirus exposure and HLA in healthy donors listed by TCRdb under 2017. General notes on the study: A later analysis indicated that the roughly 120 validation repertoires were generated on the platform also employed for the 670 or so repertoires of the first cohort. Along with the approximately 600-subject first cohort, a separate validation cohort of some 130 different subjects was used. High-throughput TCR immunosequencing, statistical association of individual TCRs with disease status, and machine learning were combined to predict cytomegalovirus infection status. The study aimed to test whether signatures of past pathogen exposure could be identified by cataloging public T cell receptors. Results the study describes overall, beyond this receptor: A later analysis lacked HLA typing for the validation cohort, so it scored co-occurrence in that cohort across all 110 or so repertoires. The authors suggested that the approach could potentially be extended to other disease states and immunological phenotypes. In both the original and validation cohorts, the classifier was reported to diagnose cytomegalovirus status with high specificity and sensitivity. While some public TCRs were present in many individuals, most TCR sequences turned up only very rarely across donors. Of the cluster scores, around 95% were above 0 in a later analysis, which found that TCRs clustered in the first cohort also tended to co-occur in the 120 validation repertoires. A total of roughly 160 TCR beta chains were listed by the study as associated with cytomegalovirus. In vitro tests confirmed that three of the cytomegalovirus-associated TCR beta chains recognize cytomegalovirus antigens.

Remarks on this clone: The target of this receptor is not known. No per-base quality is available; no much larger clone lies one base away.

Trimming removed 0 bases from V and 4 bases from J; the gene matches leave 4 bases unexplained. From the cysteine up to the phenylalanine, the CDR3 has a length of 16 residues. The kept DNA is CDR3 alone, 48 bases in frame from the first base. The CDR1 and CDR2 encoded by the germline V gene are LGHNA and YNFKEQ. The library relied on the immunoSEQ multiplex PCR assay. As for how the authors treated the data: A statistical classification framework was developed to diagnose cytomegalovirus status using the catalog of TCR beta chain sequences. TCRdb stores this immuneACCESS table with in-frame sequences only. Part of the clones is absent; in the studies checked, under half of the shortfall reflects unresolved V genes, and no reason is known for the rest. Clonal size and the V and J genes are those of that table, whereas D and trimming came from the DNA. This sample holds about 180,000 clones; 87% were observed only once. The ten largest clones add up to roughly 1.5% of the sample.

Donors formed part of the validation cohort, which comprised 120 subjects and was distinct from the first cohort of 666 subjects. Source material: PBMCs. Recombination joined TRBV4-2 with TRBJ2-3, with 10 junctional bases fitting TRBD2. The receptor was isolated from a woman aged 25 to 39 in good health and CMV-seronegative. The sequence in DNA is TGTGCCAGCAGCCAAGAGTCTAGCGGGGGTGCAGATACGCAGTATTTT. Its coded protein is CASSQESSGGADTQYF.